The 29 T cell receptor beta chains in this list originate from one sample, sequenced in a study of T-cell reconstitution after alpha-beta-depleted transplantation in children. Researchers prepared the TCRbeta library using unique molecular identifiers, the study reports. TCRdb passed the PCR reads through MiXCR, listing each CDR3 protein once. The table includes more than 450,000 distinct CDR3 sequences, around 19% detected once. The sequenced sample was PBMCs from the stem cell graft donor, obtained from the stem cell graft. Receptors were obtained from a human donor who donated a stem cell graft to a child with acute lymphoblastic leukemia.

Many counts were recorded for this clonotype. Here the CDR3 reads CASSHPGSAETQYF. The CDR3 nucleotides are TGTGCCAGCAGTCACCCGGGATCGGCGGAGACCCAGTACTTC. This rearrangement joins TRBV6-5 to TRBJ2-5, with D tentatively TRBD2 (5 bases). Trimming shortened V by 5 bases and J by 5 bases, and 15 bases separated the two germline ends. Germline CDR1 MNHEY, CDR2 SVGAGI. This CDR3 has 14 amino acids.

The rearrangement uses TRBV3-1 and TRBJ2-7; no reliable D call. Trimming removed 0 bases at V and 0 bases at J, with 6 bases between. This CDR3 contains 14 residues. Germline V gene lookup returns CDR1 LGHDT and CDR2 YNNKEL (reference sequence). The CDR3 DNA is TGTGCCAGCAGCCAAGATCTGAGCTCCTACGAGCAGTACTTC. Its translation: CASSQDLSSYEQYF.

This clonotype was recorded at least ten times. The CDR3 DNA sequence: TGTGCCAGCAGCTCCCAGCGGGGCACTGAAGCTTTCTTT. Translated, it gives CASSSQRGTEAFF. This chain joins TRBV5-4 and TRBJ1-1; D gene ambiguous. Germline loops: CDR1 SGHNT, CDR2 YYREEE (reference sequence). Trimming pared 3 bases from V and 4 bases from J, leaving 10 bases between. The CDR3 totals 13 residues. The complete variable domain, with remaining parts taken from reference TRBV5-4 and TRBJ1-1, reads ETGVTQSPTHLIKTRGQQVTLRCSSQSGHNTVSWYQQALGQGPQFIFQYYREEENGRGNFPPRFSGLQFPNYSSELNVNALELDDSALYLCASSSQRGTEAFFGQGTRLTVV.

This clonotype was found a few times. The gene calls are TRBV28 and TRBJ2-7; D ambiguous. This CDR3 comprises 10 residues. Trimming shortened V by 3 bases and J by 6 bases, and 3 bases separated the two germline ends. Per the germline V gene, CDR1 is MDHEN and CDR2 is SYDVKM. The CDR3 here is CASSFVEQYF. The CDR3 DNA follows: TGTGCCAGCAGTTTTGTCGAGCAGTACTTC.

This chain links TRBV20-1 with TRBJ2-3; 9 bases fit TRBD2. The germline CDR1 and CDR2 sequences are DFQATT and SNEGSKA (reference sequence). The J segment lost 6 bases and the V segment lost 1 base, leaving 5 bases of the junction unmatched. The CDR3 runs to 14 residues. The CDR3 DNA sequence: TGCAGTGCTAGAGTTCGGCGGGAGGGCGATACGCAGTATTTT. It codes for CSARVRREGDTQYF.

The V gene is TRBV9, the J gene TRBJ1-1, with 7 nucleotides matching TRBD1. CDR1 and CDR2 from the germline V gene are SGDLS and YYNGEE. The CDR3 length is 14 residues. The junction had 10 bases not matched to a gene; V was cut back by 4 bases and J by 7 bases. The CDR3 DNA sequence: TGTGCCAGCAGCCCAGGGGGGGGACCTTTTGAAGCTTTCTTT. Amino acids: CASSPGGGPFEAFF.

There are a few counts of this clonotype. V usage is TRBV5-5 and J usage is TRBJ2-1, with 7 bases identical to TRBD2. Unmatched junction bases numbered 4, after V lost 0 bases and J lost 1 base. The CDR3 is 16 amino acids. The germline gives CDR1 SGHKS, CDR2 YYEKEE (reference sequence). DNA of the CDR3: TGTGCCAGCAGCTTGGGACTAGCAATTTCCTACAATGAGCAGTTCTTC. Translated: CASSLGLAISYNEQFF.

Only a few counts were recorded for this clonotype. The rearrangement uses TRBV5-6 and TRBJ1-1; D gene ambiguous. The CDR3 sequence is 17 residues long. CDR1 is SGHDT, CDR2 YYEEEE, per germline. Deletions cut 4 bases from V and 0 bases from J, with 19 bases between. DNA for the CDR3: TGTGCCAGCAGCATTTACAGCCGCCTTTACTTGAACACTGAAGCTTTCTTT. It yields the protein CASSIYSRLYLNTEAFF.

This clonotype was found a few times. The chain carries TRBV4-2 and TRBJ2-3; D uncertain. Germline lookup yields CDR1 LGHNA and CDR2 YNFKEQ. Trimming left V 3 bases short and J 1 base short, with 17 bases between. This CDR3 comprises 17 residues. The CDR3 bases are TGTGCCAGCAGCCAGGCCCCCCGGGCGCGCCGCACAGATACGCAGTATTTT. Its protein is CASSQAPRARRTDTQYF.

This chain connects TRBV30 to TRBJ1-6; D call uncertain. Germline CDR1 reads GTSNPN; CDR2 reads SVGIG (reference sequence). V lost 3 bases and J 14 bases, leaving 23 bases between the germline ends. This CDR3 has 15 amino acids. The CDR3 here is CAWRQRRRLSETLHF. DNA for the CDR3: TGTGCCTGGAGACAAAGACGGCGGCTGTCGGAGACCCTCCACTTT.

In nucleotides, the CDR3 is TGTGCCAGCAGCTTAACCGGGACCCCTTGGAACCCGCATGAAAAACTGTTTTTT. Translation gives CASSLTGTPWNPHEKLFF. The V call is TRBV11-1, the J call TRBJ1-4; a weak D match, TRBD1 (5 bases). This CDR3 comprises 18 residues. The V gene's germline CDR1 is SGHAT and CDR2 FQDESV (reference sequence). Between the trimmed V and J ends, which lost 2 bases and 6 bases, there was a span of 22 bases.

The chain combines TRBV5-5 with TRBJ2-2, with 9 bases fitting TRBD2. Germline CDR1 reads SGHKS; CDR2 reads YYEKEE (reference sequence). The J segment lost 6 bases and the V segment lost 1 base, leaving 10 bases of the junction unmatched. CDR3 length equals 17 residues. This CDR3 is CASSLLGLAGLAGELFF. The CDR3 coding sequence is TGTGCCAGCAGCTTGCTTGGTCTAGCGGGATTGGCCGGGGAGCTGTTTTTT.

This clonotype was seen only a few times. The CDR3, as DNA: TGTGCCAGCAGCCAAGGGGGACTAGCGGACTCCTACAATGAGCAGTTCTTC. It is translated as CASSQGGLADSYNEQFF. The rearrangement joins TRBV14 to TRBJ2-1; 11 bases match TRBD2. Germline trimming cut 1 base from V and 0 bases from J; bases unmatched to any gene: 2. CDR1 is SGHDN, CDR2 FVKESK, per germline. This CDR3 has 17 residues.

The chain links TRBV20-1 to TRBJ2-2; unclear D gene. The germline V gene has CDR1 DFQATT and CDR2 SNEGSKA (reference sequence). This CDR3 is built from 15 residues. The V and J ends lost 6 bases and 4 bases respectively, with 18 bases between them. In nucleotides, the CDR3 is TGCAGTGCCTATCCCTTTTTAGGCTCCACCGGGGAGCTGTTTTTT. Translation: CSAYPFLGSTGELFF.

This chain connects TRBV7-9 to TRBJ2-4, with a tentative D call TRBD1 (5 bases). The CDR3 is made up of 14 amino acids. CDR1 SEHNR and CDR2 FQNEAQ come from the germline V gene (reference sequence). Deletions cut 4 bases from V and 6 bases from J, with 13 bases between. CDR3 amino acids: CASSSLVGANIQYF. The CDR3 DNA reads TGTGCCAGCAGCTCCCTTGTTGGGGCAAACATTCAGTACTTC.

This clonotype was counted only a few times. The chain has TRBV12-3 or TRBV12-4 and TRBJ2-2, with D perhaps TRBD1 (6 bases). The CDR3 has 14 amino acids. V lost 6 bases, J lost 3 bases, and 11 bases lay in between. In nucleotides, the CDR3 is TGTGCCAGCAGCTTTACAGGGTACACCGGGGAGCTGTTTTTT. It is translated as CASSFTGYTGELFF.

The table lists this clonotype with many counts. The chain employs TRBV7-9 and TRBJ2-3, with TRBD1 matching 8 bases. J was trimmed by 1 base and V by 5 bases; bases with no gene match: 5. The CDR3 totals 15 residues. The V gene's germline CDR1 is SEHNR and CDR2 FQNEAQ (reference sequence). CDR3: CASSRPGQGTDTQYF. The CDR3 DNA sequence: TGTGCCAGCAGCCGTCCGGGACAGGGCACAGATACGCAGTATTTT.

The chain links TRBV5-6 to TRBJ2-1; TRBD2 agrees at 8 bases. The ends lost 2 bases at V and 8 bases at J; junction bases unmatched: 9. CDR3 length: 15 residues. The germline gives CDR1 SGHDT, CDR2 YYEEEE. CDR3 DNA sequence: TGTGCCAGCAGCTTTTCTTTAGCGGGAACCTATGAGCAGTTCTTC. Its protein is CASSFSLAGTYEQFF.

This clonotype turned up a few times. The CDR3 DNA is TGTGCTAGTGCCATGGGGGACACTGAAGCTTTCTTT. Translation: CASAMGDTEAFF. The chain joins TRBV12-5 to TRBJ1-1; weak D call: TRBD1 (5 bases). The CDR3 runs 12 residues. The germline V gene has CDR1 LGHNT and CDR2 FRNRAP. V was trimmed by 7 bases and J by 3 bases, leaving 9 bases between them.

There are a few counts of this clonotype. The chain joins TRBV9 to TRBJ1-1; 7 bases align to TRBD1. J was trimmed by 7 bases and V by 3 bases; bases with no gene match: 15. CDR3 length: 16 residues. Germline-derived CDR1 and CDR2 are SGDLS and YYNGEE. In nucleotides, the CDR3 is TGTGCCAGCAGCGCACGGGAGGGACAGCCAACCAATGAAGCTTTCTTT. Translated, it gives CASSAREGQPTNEAFF. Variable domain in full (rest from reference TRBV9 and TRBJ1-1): DSGVTQTPKHLITATGQRVTLRCSPRSGDLSVYWYQQSLDQGLQFLIQYYNGEERAKGNILERFSAQQFPDLHSELNLSSLELGDSALYFCASSAREGQPTNEAFFGQGTRLTVV.

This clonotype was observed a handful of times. The CDR3 coding sequence is TGCGCCAGCAGCCCGGGCGGTTTATGGGAGACCCAGTACTTC. As protein: CASSPGGLWETQYF. The genes are TRBV5-1 and TRBJ2-5, with D hard to call. This CDR3 spans 14 amino acids. Trimming stripped 4 bases from V and 5 bases from J, with 15 bases between. Germline values: CDR1 SGHRS, CDR2 YFSETQ.

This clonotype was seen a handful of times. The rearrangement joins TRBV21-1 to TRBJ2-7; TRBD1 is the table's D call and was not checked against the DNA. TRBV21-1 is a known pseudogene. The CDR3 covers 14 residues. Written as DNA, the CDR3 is TGTGCCAGCAGTAAGGGACAGGGGGCTTACGAGCAGTACTTC. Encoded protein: CASSKGQGAYEQYF.

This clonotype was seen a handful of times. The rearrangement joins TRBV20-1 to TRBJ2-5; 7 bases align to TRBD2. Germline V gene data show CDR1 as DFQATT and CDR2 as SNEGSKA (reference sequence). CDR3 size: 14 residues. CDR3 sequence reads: CAEKASGFQETQYF. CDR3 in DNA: TGCGCGGAGAAGGCTAGCGGATTCCAAGAGACCCAGTACTTC.

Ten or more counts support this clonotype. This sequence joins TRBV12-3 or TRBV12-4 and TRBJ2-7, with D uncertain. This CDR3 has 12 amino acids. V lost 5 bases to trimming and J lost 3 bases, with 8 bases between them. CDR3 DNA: TGTGCCAGCAGTCCCTTTAACTACGAGCAGTACTTC. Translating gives CASSPFNYEQYF.

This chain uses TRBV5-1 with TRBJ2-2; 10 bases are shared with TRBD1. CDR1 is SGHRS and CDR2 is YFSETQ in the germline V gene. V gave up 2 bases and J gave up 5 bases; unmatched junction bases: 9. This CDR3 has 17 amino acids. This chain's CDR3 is CASSFSPWTGGTGELFF. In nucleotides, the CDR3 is TGCGCCAGCAGCTTTTCCCCCTGGACAGGGGGTACCGGGGAGCTGTTTTTT.

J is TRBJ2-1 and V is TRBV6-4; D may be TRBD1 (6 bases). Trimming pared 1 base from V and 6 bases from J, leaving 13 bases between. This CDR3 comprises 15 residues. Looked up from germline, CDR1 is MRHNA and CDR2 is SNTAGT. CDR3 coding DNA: TGTGCCAGCAGTGACTGGGCAGGGGCGAGCAATGAGCAGTTCTTC. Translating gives CASSDWAGASNEQFF.

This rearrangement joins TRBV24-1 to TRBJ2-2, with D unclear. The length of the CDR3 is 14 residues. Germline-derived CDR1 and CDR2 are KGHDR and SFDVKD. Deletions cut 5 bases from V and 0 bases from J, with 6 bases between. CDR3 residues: CATSGPSNTGELFF. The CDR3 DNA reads TGTGCCACCAGTGGACCTTCGAACACCGGGGAGCTGTTTTTT.

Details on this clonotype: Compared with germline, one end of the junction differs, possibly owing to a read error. CDR3 in DNA: TGCAGTGCTAGAGCCGTTGGGGGCCTCCGCTTC. The encoded protein is CSARAVGGLRF. The V gene is TRBV20-1, the J gene TRBJ1-2, with a possible D match to TRBD1 (6 bases). The germline gives CDR1 DFQATT, CDR2 SNEGSKA (reference sequence). This CDR3 has 11 residues.

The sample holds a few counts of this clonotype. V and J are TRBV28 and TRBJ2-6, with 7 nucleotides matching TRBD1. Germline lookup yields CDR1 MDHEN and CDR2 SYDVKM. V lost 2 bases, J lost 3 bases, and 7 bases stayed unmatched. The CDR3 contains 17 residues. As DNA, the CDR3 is TGTGCCAGCAGTTTACCATCGACAGGGCGTGGGGCCAACGTCCTGACTTTC. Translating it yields CASSLPSTGRGANVLTF.